The clone carrying this T cell receptor (beta chain) came up once. Its antigen remains unknown. One junction end disagrees with the germline gene, perhaps due to a read error. Partitioning of CD4+ cells yielded a CD45RA+ naive subset and a CD45RA-negative memory subset. This record comes from a study of shared clonotypes between healthy human individuals. Overall study: Two female and a few male donors aged 18 to 49 were enrolled. CD4 naive and CD4 memory each took three plates per donor, while CD8 naive took two and CD8 memory one. Notes on the study in general: It was the non-shared clonotypes that had lower generation probabilities than clonotypes shared by all four donors.

The CDR3 extends over 15 amino acids. Looked up from germline, CDR1 is MNHNS and CDR2 is SASEGT. Data came from immunoSEQ multiplex PCR; TCRdb stores just in-frame clones and leaves some out. The repertoire has some 2,500,000 clones, 90% to 95% of them found once; the top ten carry about 0.39%. This TCR was recovered from a man aged 18 to 30 in good health. Some clones in this sample may be carry-over from other donors' samples. What was sequenced was naive CD4+ T cells from PBMCs. Noted subset: CD45RA+ positively selected. The chain carries TRBV6-1 and TRBJ2-3; 9 bases map to TRBD2. The CDR3 protein is CASSAELAGTDTQYF. In DNA form, the CDR3 reads TGTGCCAGCAGTGCAGAACTAGCGGGCACGGATACGCAGTATTTT.